The rows below give T cell receptor beta chains drawn from one sample of a study of blood T cell repertoires in COVID-19. The assay was immunoSEQ multiplex PCR, and TCRdb's table has in-frame clones only and misses some. This table has about 150,000 clones, about 89% appearing once. Input material: peripheral blood. The source is a man aged 55-75 years with active or convalescent COVID-19. CDR3s include the opening cysteine and the closing phenylalanine or tryptophan. Fields, in order: V gene, J gene, D gene, clone size, CDR3 protein, CDR3 DNA. The D gene is left open where the match is weak. Some rows mark clone size as missing; the rest say once, few, many or name a class of expanded clone.

TRBV6-2/TRBV6-3,TRBJ1-2,-,-,CASSYSGDYGYTF,TGTGCCAGCAGTTACTCAGGGGACTATGGCTACACCTTC
TRBV4-3,TRBJ2-1,TRBD2,-,CASSRIPGLAHNEQFF,TGCGCCAGCAGCCGAATACCGGGACTAGCCCATAATGAGCAGTTCTTC
TRBV18,TRBJ2-7,-,-,CASSPPSRIYEQYF,TGTGCCAGCTCACCCCCGAGCAGGATCTACGAGCAGTACTTC
TRBV14,TRBJ2-3,TRBD2,-,CASSQGVLAERDTQYF,TGTGCCAGCAGCCAAGGAGTACTAGCGGAGAGAGATACGCAGTATTTT
TRBV7-3,TRBJ1-1,-,-,CASSLSGLTNTEAFF,TGTGCCAGCAGCCTATCTGGGCTTACCAACACTGAAGCTTTCTTT
TRBV27,TRBJ1-6,-,-,CASSYLQNVNYNSPLHF,TGTGCCAGCAGTTATCTCCAGAATGTAAATTATAATTCACCCCTCCACTTT
TRBV7-2,TRBJ1-2,-,-,CASSLEPAGSISQRGYTF,TGTGCCAGCAGCTTAGAACCGGCAGGGTCGATTAGTCAGCGCGGCTACACCTTC
TRBV6-1,TRBJ1-2,TRBD1,-,CASSEARTGYSYGYTF,TGTGCCAGCAGTGAAGCTAGGACAGGGTATAGCTATGGCTACACCTTC
TRBV28,TRBJ1-1,-,-,CASSFGSRRGTEAFF,TGTGCCAGCAGTTTTGGGTCCCGGAGAGGGACTGAAGCTTTCTTT
TRBV21-1,TRBJ2-2,-,once,CASSKVGGLAGGRNTGELFF,TGTGCCAGCAGCAAAGTAGGCGGACTAGCGGGAGGAAGGAACACCGGGGAGCTGTTTTTT
TRBV28,TRBJ1-4,TRBD1,-,CASSTNRGRGEKLFF,TGTGCCAGCAGTACGAACAGGGGGCGGGGTGAAAAACTGTTTTTT
TRBV19,TRBJ1-1,TRBD1,-,CASSTSGTGYTEAFF,TGTGCCAGTAGTACGTCCGGGACAGGGTACACTGAAGCTTTCTTT
TRBV5-6,TRBJ1-1,-,-,CASSLTLNTEAFF,TGTGCCAGCAGCTTAACACTGAACACTGAAGCTTTCTTT
TRBV19,TRBJ1-1,TRBD1,-,CASSSDRGKTEAFF,TGTGCCAGTAGCTCTGACAGGGGAAAAACTGAAGCTTTCTTT
TRBV6-5,TRBJ1-3,-,-,CASSYSGVGNTIYF,TGTGCCAGCAGTTACAGCGGGGTGGGAAACACCATATATTTT
TRBV6-2/TRBV6-3,TRBJ2-5,TRBD2,few,CASSYLGTSGYF,TGTGCCAGCAGTTACCTTGGGACTAGCGGGTACTTC
TRBV7-9,TRBJ2-5,TRBD2,many,CASSPSLIGSGGRQETQYF,TGTGCCAGCAGCCCATCCCTAATCGGCAGCGGGGGGCGTCAAGAGACCCAGTACTTC
TRBV7-8,TRBJ2-7,TRBD1,-,CASSRGGFSYEQYF,TGTGCCAGCAGCCGAGGGGGCTTCTCCTACGAGCAGTACTTC
TRBV2,TRBJ2-7,TRBD1,-,CASSAPGQSTYEQYF,TGTGCCAGCAGTGCTCCGGGACAGAGTACCTACGAGCAGTACTTC
TRBV28,TRBJ1-2,-,once,CASSSAGATEANYGYTF,TGTGCCAGCAGTTCAGCAGGGGCCACGGAAGCAAACTATGGCTACACCTTC